A selection of T cell receptor beta chains follows, all from one sample in a study of blood T cell repertoires in COVID-19. Data came from immunoSEQ multiplex PCR; TCRdb stores just in-frame clones and leaves some out. This repertoire shows 15,000 or so clones, about 88% found once; its top ten account for 2% to 3%. Specimen: peripheral blood. The receptors here all came from a woman aged 70 to 79 in a cohort sampled during active or convalescent COVID-19. CDR3s include the opening cysteine and the closing phenylalanine or tryptophan. Each record gives: J gene, V gene, D gene, clone size, CDR3 protein, CDR3 DNA. A D gene is named only where the DNA matches it firmly. For some rows the clone size is stated as once, few or many, or as a class when expanded; others skip it.

TRBJ1-5 | TRBV11-2 | - | - | CASSLAGSTNQPQHF | TGTGCCAGCAGCTTAGCGGGGTCCACCAATCAGCCCCAGCATTTT
TRBJ1-5 | TRBV28 | - | - | CAEGITRNQPQHF | TGTGCAGAGGGTATTACACGGAATCAGCCCCAGCATTTT
TRBJ1-3 | TRBV18 | - | - | CASSPLVNSGNTIYF | TGTGCCAGCTCACCGCTAGTTAACTCTGGAAACACCATATATTTT
TRBJ1-3 | TRBV27 | TRBD1 | - | CASREQGGGNTIYF | TGTGCCAGCAGAGAACAGGGGGGTGGAAACACCATATATTTT
TRBJ1-1 | TRBV18 | TRBD1 | few | CASSPGQGTEAFF | TGTGCCAGCTCACCGGGACAGGGCACTGAAGCTTTCTTT
TRBJ2-2 | TRBV13 | - | few | CASSKGYTGELFF | TGTGCCAGCAGCAAGGGGTACACCGGGGAGCTGTTTTTT
TRBJ1-1 | TRBV19 | TRBD1 | once | CASSPDRANTEAFF | TGTGCCAGTAGTCCCGACAGGGCGAACACTGAAGCTTTCTTT
TRBJ1-5 | TRBV7-8 | - | - | CASSLARWESSNQPQHF | TGTGCCAGCAGCTTAGCGCGTTGGGAGTCTAGCAATCAGCCCCAGCATTTT
TRBJ2-4 | TRBV27 | TRBD2 | once | CASSLSWEGAKNIQYF | TGTGCCAGCAGTTTATCCTGGGAGGGAGCCAAAAACATTCAGTACTTC
TRBJ2-7 | TRBV18 | - | - | CASSLVDSSYEQYF | TGTGCCAGCTCACTCGTAGACAGCTCCTACGAGCAGTACTTC
TRBJ1-5 | TRBV7-2 | - | - | CASSLAQEGVEPQHF | TGTGCCAGCAGCTTAGCGCAGGAAGGGGTGGAGCCCCAGCATTTT
TRBJ1-5 | TRBV16 | TRBD1 | - | CASSPRGQGLRQPQHF | TGTGCCAGCAGCCCGCGGGGACAGGGTCTCCGGCAGCCCCAGCATTTT
TRBJ2-3 | TRBV7-2 | TRBD1 | - | CASSFEGAQGDTQYF | TGTGCCAGCAGCTTTGAGGGGGCGCAGGGAGATACGCAGTATTTT
TRBJ2-5 | TRBV7-9 | - | few | CASSLPTETQYF | TGTGCCAGCAGCTTACCTACAGAGACCCAGTACTTC
TRBJ1-1 | TRBV5-5 | TRBD1 | - | CASSLRYRGRTEAFF | TGTGCCAGCAGCTTGCGTTACAGGGGGCGGACTGAAGCTTTCTTT
TRBJ1-1 | TRBV7-9 | - | once | CASSWGQNTEAFF | TGTGCCAGCAGCTGGGGACAGAACACTGAAGCTTTCTTT
TRBJ1-1 | TRBV5-4 | - | - | CASRLGAMNTEAFF | TGTGCCAGCAGATTAGGGGCTATGAACACTGAAGCTTTCTTT
TRBJ1-5 | TRBV2 | - | - | CASSEEGQPQHF | TGTGCCAGCAGTGAGGAGGGTCAGCCCCAGCATTTT
TRBJ2-5 | TRBV7-6 | TRBD2 | - | CASSLQRLAGGQETQYF | TGTGCCAGCAGCTTACAGCGACTAGCGGGGGGACAAGAGACCCAGTACTTC
TRBJ2-7 | TRBV5-6 | TRBD2 | - | CASSLRGGSYEQYF | TGTGCCAGCAGCTTGCGGGGGGGCTCCTACGAGCAGTACTTC
TRBJ2-1 | TRBV6-6 | - | - | CASTEGVLEQFF | TGTGCCAGCACCGAGGGGGTTCTTGAGCAGTTCTTC
TRBJ2-3 | TRBV2 | TRBD2 | - | CASSGGSGGRDTQYF | TGTGCCAGCAGTGGGGGTAGCGGGGGGCGAGATACGCAGTATTTT
TRBJ1-2 | TRBV4-1 | - | - | CASSQGGRQANYGYTF | TGCGCCAGCAGCCAAGGGGGCAGGCAGGCTAACTATGGCTACACCTTC
TRBJ2-7 | TRBV6-5 | - | - | CASSYSAAGAGVEQYF | TGTGCCAGCAGTTACTCGGCGGCAGGGGCCGGTGTCGAGCAGTACTTC
TRBJ2-3 | TRBV9 | - | - | CASSAGGFFTDTQYF | TGTGCCAGCAGCGCAGGAGGATTTTTCACAGATACGCAGTATTTT
TRBJ2-5 | TRBV5-1 | TRBD1 | - | CASSLAWTGRKETQYF | TGCGCCAGCAGCTTGGCCTGGACAGGGAGAAAAGAGACCCAGTACTTC
TRBJ1-3 | TRBV4-1 | - | - | CASSPQSSGNTIYF | TGCGCCAGCAGCCCACAGAGCTCTGGAAACACCATATATTTT
TRBJ2-5 | TRBV7-2 | - | - | CASSLAGGPETQYF | TGTGCCAGCAGCTTAGCGGGGGGACCAGAGACCCAGTACTTC
TRBJ2-5 | TRBV11-2 | TRBD2 | - | CASSLEPGGTVTQYF | TGTGCCAGCAGCTTAGAGCCGGGGGGAACGGTGACCCAGTACTTC
TRBJ1-4 | TRBV6-6 | - | - | CASSYGGRNEKLFF | TGTGCCAGCAGTTACGGTGGCAGAAATGAAAAACTGTTTTTT
TRBJ2-7 | TRBV3-1/TRBV3-2 | - | - | CASSQDGGVPSYEQYF | TGTGCCAGCAGCCAAGATGGAGGGGTCCCCTCCTACGAGCAGTACTTC
TRBJ2-7 | TRBV7-2 | TRBD1 | - | CASSFRDSDYEQYF | TGTGCCAGCAGCTTCCGGGACAGCGACTACGAGCAGTACTTC